This T cell receptor (beta chain) derives from a study of blood T cell repertoires in COVID-19. Study-wide context: COVID-19 samples from acute and convalescent phases originated in the United States, Italy and Spain. PBMCs, B-cell-depleted T cells, or T cells were the source of the cDNA or gDNA that made up the material.

The V gene end was trimmed by 6 bases and the J gene end by 4 bases; junction bases not matched to a gene: 16. This CDR3 has 17 residues. Germline V gives CDR1 ENHRY, CDR2 SYGVKD. As originally analysed: Amplification with reference gene primers provided the estimates of nucleated cell counts. The data were produced by immunoSEQ multiplex PCR, yet TCRdb's version contains in-frame clones alone and is incomplete. V, J and clone size derive from that table, while D and trimming were established from the DNA sequence. The sample consists of over 50,000 clones, 80% to 85% of them appearing once. Sequenced sample: peripheral blood. The TCR originated in a man aged 50 to 60 with acute or convalescent COVID-19. The rearrangement links TRBV10-3 to TRBJ2-7; 9 positions match TRBD1. The CDR3 is CAISTGGNTGRGYEQYF. CDR3 nucleotide sequence: TGTGCCATCAGCACAGGGGGCAACACGGGTAGGGGATACGAGCAGTACTTC.